The clone carrying this T cell receptor beta chain was seen more than once but under ten times. What it binds is not known. Unmatched junction bases numbered 12, after V lost 4 bases and J lost 10 bases. Per germline, CDR1 MNHEY and CDR2 SMNVEV (reference sequence). CDR3 length: 15 amino acids. The data derive from a study of type 1 regulatory T cells. Looking at the study overall: T-allo10 is a Tr1-enriched, alloantigen-specific CD4 T cell product made in vitro.

Overall study findings and caveats: Type 1 regulatory T cells had a more restricted TCR repertoire than non-type 1 regulatory T cells.

MiXCR, applied by TCRdb to the reads, yields one record per CDR3 protein. The data contain more than 60,000 distinct CDR3 sequences, over 50% of them seen just once; the ten biggest clones take up 1.5% to 2%. The sequence derives from a human donor in good health. Sequencing was carried out using cultured non-Tr1 T cells, either the whole culture or a sorted T cell fraction (not recorded which). The rearrangement joins TRBV27 to TRBJ2-1; TRBD1 aligns across 8 bases. CDR3 amino acids: CASSSYPTGQGEQFF. In DNA form, the CDR3 reads TGTGCCAGCAGTTCATACCCCACTGGACAGGGAGAGCAGTTCTTC.